This T cell receptor (beta chain) was found in a study of blood T cells in healthy people across ages. Germline CDR1 is LGHNA and CDR2 is YNFKEQ. The length of the CDR3 is 14 residues. With respect to this clonotype: No antigen is known for it.

Points from the study as a whole: Naive CD4+ cells and diversity were both higher in long-lived donors than in aged donors.

Next came a second PCR, run for about 7 to 12 cycles, which used a sample-barcoded 5' primer along with a J-beta primer mix. TCRdb re-called the 5' RACE reads with MiXCR, one entry per CDR3 protein. Among some 750,000 distinct CDR3 sequences, about a fifth were seen once, and the ten largest hold roughly a fifth. Material: blood. V gene TRBV4-2 combines with J gene TRBJ2-5, with TRBD2 matching 7 bases. The DNA end is more similar to TRBJ2-7, so the J call may be wrong. The sequence came from a man in his 70s in good health. This chain's CDR3 is CASPRRGINYEQYF. The CDR3 DNA reads TGTGCCAGCCCCCGGCGGGGGATCAATTACGAGCAGTACTTC.